Each of the 19 T cell receptor beta chains below was sequenced from the same sample in a study of cytomegalovirus exposure and HLA in healthy donors (dated by TCRdb to 2016 to 2017). To prepare the library, the immunoSEQ multiplex PCR assay was applied. A mixture of 60 forward primers for TCR Vbeta segments and 13 reverse primers for TCR Jbeta segments was used in the multiplex PCR. Held by TCRdb, this immuneACCESS table contains in-frame sequences only and omits some clones. Under half of the omission traces to an unresolved V gene where checked; the cause of the rest is unknown. Within this sample are 150,000 to 200,000 clones, with over 65% of them counted one time only. 0.7% to 0.8% of the sample is in the top ten clones. The sequenced material came from PBMCs. The receptors shown here come from a female donor in good health and CMV-seronegative.

This rearrangement joins TRBV10-1 to TRBJ1-2; 10 bases line up with TRBD1. From germline, CDR1 is WNHNN and CDR2 SYGVQD (reference sequence). The V gene end was trimmed by 8 bases and the J gene end by 3 bases; junction bases not matched to a gene: 6. This CDR3 spans 14 amino acids. CDR3: CASPPGQGYYGYTF. The CDR3 coding sequence is TGCGCCAGCCCCCCGGGACAGGGGTACTATGGCTACACCTTC.

The rearrangement links TRBV23-1 to TRBJ1-3, with a tentative D call TRBD1 (5 bases). TRBV23-1 falls under the ORF class, with uncertain function. This CDR3 region has 16 residues. Trimming stripped 2 bases from V and 0 bases from J, with 11 bases between. In DNA form, the CDR3 reads TGCGCCAGCAGTCAACACAGGTTAGTCTCTGGAAACACCATATATTTT. It is translated as CASSQHRLVSGNTIYF.

Here the CDR3 reads CASSQTGGQNTEAFF. In DNA, the CDR3 is TGTGCCAGCAGCCAGACAGGGGGCCAGAACACTGAAGCTTTCTTT. V usage is TRBV7-9 and J usage is TRBJ1-1, with 10 nucleotides matching TRBD1. The CDR3 sequence is 15 residues long. V was pared by 5 bases and J by 1 base, with 4 bases of the junction left unmatched. CDR1 is SEHNR, CDR2 FQNEAQ, per germline (reference sequence).

The chain employs TRBV30 and TRBJ2-7; tentatively, D is TRBD1 (6 bases). There are 15 residues in the CDR3. V was clipped by 8 bases and J by 1 base, with 21 bases between them. Looked up from germline, CDR1 is GTSNPN and CDR2 is SVGIG (reference sequence). This CDR3 is CAGTIGGLISYEQYF. DNA of the CDR3: TGTGCCGGTACCATTGGGGGCTTAATTTCCTACGAGCAGTACTTC. Based on the CDR3 plus reference TRBV30 and TRBJ2-7, the full variable domain is SQTIHQWPATLVQPVGSPLSLECTVEGTSNPNLYWYRQAAGRGLQLLFYSVGIGQISSEVPQNLSASRPQDRQFILSSKKLLLSDSGFYLCAGTIGGLISYEQYFGPGTRLTVT.

J is TRBJ2-2 and V is TRBV12-5; the match to TRBD2 covers 9 bases. The CDR3 length is 16 residues. Germline CDR1 is LGHNT and CDR2 is FRNRAP. Germline trimming cut 1 base from V and 0 bases from J; bases unmatched to any gene: 0. Written as DNA, the CDR3 is TGTGCTAGTGGTTTGGCTAGCGGGACGAACACCGGGGAGCTGTTTTTT. Translated: CASGLASGTNTGELFF.

V is TRBV2 and J is TRBJ2-7; possible D gene TRBD1, 7 bases. V lost 4 bases, J lost 6 bases, and 16 bases lay in between. Germline CDR1 reads SNHLY; CDR2 reads FYNNEI. CDR3 length equals 14 residues. DNA for the CDR3: TGTGCCAGCAGTGGATCCGGGACAGCGGGCGAGCAGTACTTC. Amino acid sequence: CASSGSGTAGEQYF.

CDR3: CASITAGTRLGEQYF. The CDR3 DNA is TGTGCCAGCATCACAGCCGGGACTAGATTGGGCGAGCAGTACTTC. The chain links TRBV28 to TRBJ2-7; 8 bases are shared with TRBD2. Trimming cost V 7 bases and J 6 bases; bases outside gene matches: 14. The CDR3 extends over 15 amino acids. The germline CDR1 and CDR2 sequences are MDHEN and SYDVKM.

The chain joins TRBV5-1 to TRBJ2-7, with 8 positions matching TRBD1. This CDR3 comprises 14 residues. V was pared by 4 bases and J by 2 bases, with 5 bases of the junction left unmatched. Germline-derived CDR1 and CDR2 are SGHRS and YFSETQ. CDR3 in DNA: TGCGCCAGCAGCCTGACAGGGGTACCCTACGAGCAGTACTTC. It translates to CASSLTGVPYEQYF.

The chain carries TRBV7-8 and TRBJ1-2; the D gene is possibly TRBD1 (6 bases). CDR1 SGHVS and CDR2 FQNEAQ come from the germline V gene. V was trimmed by 4 bases and J by 4 bases, leaving 16 bases between them. This CDR3 has 15 residues. The CDR3 coding sequence is TGTGCCAGCAGCTCTAGGGGAGGGGGGGTCTATGGCTACACCTTC. Amino acids: CASSSRGGGVYGYTF.

V and J are TRBV18 and TRBJ1-2, with TRBD1 as a possible D gene (6 bases). The V gene lost 4 bases and the J gene lost 4 bases, with 10 bases spanning the gap. Germline CDR1 KGHSH, CDR2 LQKENI. The length of the CDR3 is 13 residues. CDR3 amino acids: CASSLQDSYGYTF. The DNA for the CDR3 is TGTGCCAGCTCACTACAGGACAGCTATGGCTACACCTTC. The variable domain in full, completed from reference TRBV18 and TRBJ1-2, reads NAGVMQNPRHLVRRRGQEARLRCSPMKGHSHVYWYRQLPEEGLKFMVYLQKENIIDESGMPKERFSAEFPKEGPSILRIQQVVRGDSAAYFCASSLQDSYGYTFGSGTRLTVV.

The rearrangement uses TRBV27 and TRBJ2-7; maybe TRBD2 (5 bases). CDR1 and CDR2 from the germline V gene are MNHEY and SMNVEV (reference sequence). The CDR3 runs 16 residues. V was pared by 5 bases and J by 6 bases, with 23 bases between. The CDR3 DNA sequence: TGTGCCAGCAGTGTACACCTCGTCCCGGGGAAAGGCGAGCAGTACTTC. Its protein is CASSVHLVPGKGEQYF.

This rearrangement joins TRBV30 to TRBJ2-7; 8 nucleotides agree with TRBD2. The germline CDR1 and CDR2 sequences are GTSNPN and SVGIG (reference sequence). The ends lost 0 bases at V and 9 bases at J; junction bases unmatched: 7. CDR3 length: 13 amino acids. CDR3 sequence (DNA): TGTGCCTGGAGTGTAGGCGGGAGGACTCGGCAGTACTTC. Its protein is CAWSVGGRTRQYF.

The chain joins TRBV29-1 to TRBJ2-1, with 9 bases fitting TRBD1. The CDR3 totals 13 residues. The V gene's germline CDR1 is SQVTM and CDR2 ANQGSEA. After removal of 7 bases from V and 6 bases from J, the junction contained 7 bases not matched to a gene. For the CDR3, the DNA is TGCAGCGGGGGGACAGGGACCGGCAATGAGCAGTTCTTC. This codes for CSGGTGTGNEQFF.

The J gene is TRBJ2-1, the V gene TRBV5-6; 9 nucleotides agree with TRBD1. This CDR3 comprises 15 residues. V lost 6 bases and J lost 9; bases outside the gene matches: 13. Germline CDR1 reads SGHDT; CDR2 reads YYEEEE. This CDR3 reads CASTRTGASMVEQFF. In nucleotides, the CDR3 is TGTGCCAGCACCAGGACAGGGGCCTCTATGGTTGAGCAGTTCTTC.

In its sample, this clone was seen a few times. The chain recombines TRBV14 with TRBJ2-1; 7 bases line up with TRBD2. This CDR3 region has 16 residues. The ends lost 4 bases at V and 2 bases at J; junction bases unmatched: 8. The germline V gene encodes CDR1 SGHDN and CDR2 FVKESK. This chain's CDR3 is CASSRLGAGAYNEQFF. The CDR3 DNA reads as TGTGCCAGCAGCCGCCTTGGGGCGGGAGCCTACAATGAGCAGTTCTTC.

This chain links TRBV6-5 with TRBJ2-5; TRBD1 aligns across 9 bases. The DNA end favors TRBJ2-7, so the J call may be wrong. CDR1 is MNHEY, CDR2 SVGAGI, per germline. There are 15 residues in the CDR3. The CDR3 DNA reads as TGTGCCAGCAGGCGTCCGACAGGGGGAGGCTACGAGCAGTACTTC. As protein: CASRRPTGGGYEQYF.

J is TRBJ2-5 and V is TRBV14; 7 positions match TRBD1. The DNA end is a closer match to TRBJ2-7, so the J assignment may be wrong. Per the germline V gene, CDR1 is SGHDN and CDR2 is FVKESK. This CDR3 is built from 14 residues. CDR3 DNA: TGTGCCAGCAGCCAGAGGACAGGACCCTACGAGCAGTACTTC. Its translation is CASSQRTGPYEQYF.

This chain uses TRBV27 with TRBJ2-1; unclear D gene. The germline V gene has CDR1 MNHEY and CDR2 SMNVEV (reference sequence). V was cut by 4 bases and J by 0 bases, with 7 bases left in between. The CDR3 covers 14 residues. The CDR3 spells CASSSYGSYNEQFF. DNA of the CDR3: TGTGCCAGCAGTTCGTACGGCTCCTACAATGAGCAGTTCTTC.

The chain combines TRBV11-2 with TRBJ2-5, with D maybe TRBD2 (6 bases). Germline V lookup: CDR1 SGHAT, CDR2 FQNNGV. The CDR3 length is 15 residues. Trimming took off 0 bases at V and 5 bases at J, with 13 bases between the two ends. CDR3 DNA: TGTGCCAGCAGCTTAGATCTAGCGTCATGGGAGACCCAGTACTTC. Protein sequence: CASSLDLASWETQYF. Full variable domain (missing parts from reference TRBV11-2 and TRBJ2-5): EAGVAQSPRYKIIEKRQSVAFWCNPISGHATLYWYQQILGQGPKLLIQFQNNGVVDDSQLPKDRFSAERLKGVDSTLKIQPAKLEDSAVYLCASSLDLASWETQYFGPGTRLLVL.